These 10 T cell receptor beta chains came from one sample sequenced in a study of blood T cell repertoires in COVID-19. TCRdb's copy holds only in-frame clones and misses some; the assay was immunoSEQ multiplex PCR. The sample contains some 350,000 clones, roughly 90% of which appear only once. Source material: peripheral blood. These TCRs come from a woman between 65 and 79 years old with COVID-19, enrolled during active disease.

The rearrangement uses TRBV10-2 and TRBJ2-3, with D hard to call. The CDR3 consists of 13 residues. Germline V CDR1 and CDR2: WSHSY, SAAADI. Trimming shortened V by 3 bases and J by 4 bases, and 8 bases separated the two germline ends. The CDR3 is CASSDRSPDTQYF. For the CDR3, the DNA is TGCGCCAGCAGTGATCGGAGCCCAGATACGCAGTATTTT.

The V and J genes are TRBV7-8 and TRBJ2-5; 7 bases agree with TRBD1. The CDR3 runs to 17 residues. Germline V gives CDR1 SGHVS, CDR2 FQNEAQ. The trim removed 1 base at V and 2 bases at J, leaving 10 bases unmatched. CDR3 residues: CASSLGPSADRQETQYF. In nucleotides, the CDR3 is TGTGCCAGCAGCTTAGGCCCCTCGGCGGACAGGCAAGAGACCCAGTACTTC.

This chain links TRBV4-1 with TRBJ1-6, with D unresolved. Trimming removed 0 bases at V and 7 bases at J, with 4 bases between. Germline V gives CDR1 MGHRA, CDR2 YSYEKL. This CDR3 region has 13 residues. CDR3 amino acids: CASSQDRNSPLHF. DNA for the CDR3: TGCGCCAGCAGCCAAGATCGGAATTCACCCCTCCACTTT.

The chain employs TRBV25-1 and TRBJ1-2, with TRBD1 matching over 8 bases. Germline V gene sequence: CDR1 MGHDK, CDR2 SYGVNS. V lost 4 bases and J lost 6; bases outside the gene matches: 7. The length of the CDR3 is 14 residues. The CDR3 DNA follows: TGTGCCAGCAGTGCAGGTAGACAGGGGAATGGCTACACCTTC. Translated, it gives CASSAGRQGNGYTF.

The J gene is TRBJ1-6, the V gene TRBV30, with 7 bases matching TRBD1. There are 14 residues in the CDR3. Germline V gene data show CDR1 as GTSNPN and CDR2 as SVGIG (reference sequence). Germline trimming cut 1 base from V and 6 bases from J; bases unmatched to any gene: 3. The chain's CDR3 is CAWSEGQLNSPLHF. For the CDR3, the DNA is TGTGCCTGGAGTGAGGGACAGCTTAATTCACCCCTCCACTTT.

The rearrangement links TRBV6-2 or TRBV6-3 to TRBJ1-1, with 8 bases fitting TRBD1. Germline V gene lookup returns CDR1 MNHEY and CDR2 SVGEGT. Trimming removed 2 bases from V and 7 bases from J; junction bases left unmatched: 3. The CDR3 totals 13 residues. CDR3 residues: CASSYPDRVEAFF. In DNA form, the CDR3 reads TGTGCCAGCAGTTACCCGGACAGGGTTGAAGCTTTCTTT.

CDR3 protein: CASRIPGTGTYGYTF. CDR3 nucleotides: TGTGCCAGCAGGATACCCGGGACAGGGACTTATGGCTACACCTTC. The chain is built from TRBV6-5 and TRBJ1-2, with 9 bases lining up with TRBD1. The junction had 10 bases not matched to a gene; V was cut back by 6 bases and J by 5 bases. The CDR3 has 15 amino acids. In germline, CDR1 is MNHEY, CDR2 SVGAGI.

Only one count was recorded for this clone. The chain employs TRBV25-1 and TRBJ1-2, with D maybe TRBD1 (5 bases). The CDR3 extends over 13 amino acids. Germline V gives CDR1 MGHDK, CDR2 SYGVNS. Trimming left V 2 bases short and J 5 bases short, with 9 bases between. The CDR3 is CASSERGEYGYTF. DNA of the CDR3: TGTGCCAGCAGTGAACGGGGGGAGTATGGCTACACCTTC.

This chain joins TRBV5-6 and TRBJ2-2, with D maybe TRBD1 (5 bases). This CDR3 has 15 amino acids. Germline V CDR1 and CDR2: SGHDT, YYEEEE. The V gene lost 0 bases and the J gene lost 0 bases, with 6 bases spanning the gap. The CDR3 bases are TGTGCCAGCAGCTTGGCAGGGTCGAACACCGGGGAGCTGTTTTTT. It translates to CASSLAGSNTGELFF.

V and J are TRBV14 and TRBJ1-2; D perhaps matches TRBD1 (5 bases). Germline V CDR1 and CDR2: SGHDN, FVKESK. The CDR3 runs 13 residues. The ends were cut back, 5 bases at V and 4 bases at J, with 11 bases in the middle. The CDR3 DNA follows: TGTGCCAGCAGCGCAGGGTTTACCTATGGCTACACCTTC. It encodes CASSAGFTYGYTF.